One TCR beta chain is described in this entry. No antigen is known for it. The data derive from a study of CXCR3-negative and CXCR3-positive naive CD8 T cells. Study results and caveats: The study found more hydrophobic TRB CDR3s in CXCR3-positive naive cells than in CXCR3-negative naive cells.

Germline V gene lookup returns CDR1 SGHRS and CDR2 YFSETQ. CDR3 length: 16 residues. Libraries of TRB cDNA were made by 5' RACE and carried UMIs. With the 5' RACE reads reprocessed, TCRdb shows one record per CDR3 protein and no DNA. The sample table sets out about 89,000 distinct CDR3 sequences. This receptor was identified in a human donor in good health. Some clones in this sample may be carry-over from other donors' samples. Sequenced sample: naive CXCR3+ CD8+ T cells from blood. Stated subset: CD45RO-CCR7+CD27+CD95- naive CD8+ T cells expressing CXCR3 (TNR3+). This chain links TRBV5-1 with TRBJ2-5; TCRdb's D call, TRBD1, is unchecked because there is no DNA. CDR3 loop: CASSLFGDERTPSQYF.